These 24 T cell receptor beta chains share one sample of origin, sequenced in a study of vaccination and CD4 T cells after COVID-19. Treatment meaning: approximately nine-day PBMC culture with coronavirus spike peptide pools or control peptides (ViraFEST assay). Gathered ahead of the COVID-19 pandemic (2011-2018) were the CD4+ T cells of the unexposed donor. Scientists ran DNA taken from cultured CD4+ T cells through the Oncomine TCR Beta short-read assay for sequencing. TCRdb reanalysed the PCR reads using MiXCR and keeps one entry per CDR3 protein. The sample includes 9,000 to 10,000 distinct CDR3 sequences, 35% to 40% of them seen just once. These TCRs are of unknown antigen specificity. The sample was CD4+ T cells from blood, cultured in vitro. These receptors were taken from a human donor in good health.

The chain combines TRBV29-1 with TRBJ1-1; TRBD1 might be the D (6 bases). Trimming removed 2 bases at V and 3 bases at J, with 7 bases between. The V gene's germline CDR1 is SQVTM and CDR2 ANQGSEA. This CDR3 contains 12 residues. CDR3 nucleotides: TGCAGCGTTGAAAAGGGGGACACTGAAGCTTTCTTT. Residues: CSVEKGDTEAFF.

This chain joins TRBV4-1 and TRBJ2-5; 9 bases are a match to TRBD2. There are 18 residues in the CDR3. Germline trimming cut 4 bases from V and 0 bases from J; bases unmatched to any gene: 12. Germline CDR1 MGHRA, CDR2 YSYEKL. The CDR3 protein is CASSRLPPAGGNQETQYF. The CDR3 region has the DNA TGCGCCAGCAGCCGCCTTCCCCCAGCGGGGGGTAACCAAGAGACCCAGTACTTC.

The V call is TRBV20-1, the J call TRBJ1-1, with TRBD1 as a possible D gene (6 bases). V was clipped by 4 bases and J by 2 bases, with 14 bases between them. The CDR3 covers 14 residues. The germline V gene has CDR1 DFQATT and CDR2 SNEGSKA (reference sequence). The CDR3 sequence: CSANTGSSNTEAFF. The CDR3 coding sequence is TGCAGTGCTAACACAGGGAGCTCTAACACTGAAGCTTTCTTT.

The chain links TRBV6-5 to TRBJ2-7; D possibly matches TRBD1 or TRBD2 (5 bases each). V was cut by 6 bases and J by 4 bases, with 16 bases left in between. The CDR3 is made up of 14 amino acids. Germline lookup yields CDR1 MNHEY and CDR2 SVGAGI. For the CDR3, the DNA is TGTGCCAGCAGCTACGGGACGAACGTTTACGAGCAGTACTTC. This codes for CASSYGTNVYEQYF.

The CDR3 DNA reads as TGTGCCAGCAGTTCCTGGACAGGGCTGGGCACAGATACGCAGTATTTT. Amino acids: CASSSWTGLGTDTQYF. The chain uses TRBV28 and TRBJ2-3; 8 nucleotides agree with TRBD1. This CDR3 contains 16 residues. The trim removed 4 bases at V and 1 base at J, leaving 7 bases unmatched. CDR1 is MDHEN, CDR2 SYDVKM, per germline. The whole variable domain, remainder taken from reference TRBV28 and TRBJ2-3, is DVKVTQSSRYLVKRTGEKVFLECVQDMDHENMFWYRQDPGLGLRLIYFSYDVKMKEKGDIPEGYSVSREKKERFSLILESASTNQTSMYLCASSSWTGLGTDTQYFGPGTRLTVL.

This clonotype was detected only a few times. V usage is TRBV6-1 and J usage is TRBJ2-5; 7 bases align to TRBD2. The CDR3 spans 16 residues. V was pared by 2 bases and J by 3 bases, with 9 bases of the junction left unmatched. Germline CDR1 reads MNHNS; CDR2 reads SASEGT. CDR3 in DNA: TGTGCCAGCAGTGAAATGCGCGGGGGTGGTAAAGAGACCCAGTACTTC. As protein: CASSEMRGGGKETQYF.

The J gene is TRBJ2-3, the V gene TRBV6-2 or TRBV6-3, with D possibly being TRBD1 (6 bases). Germline V gene lookup returns CDR1 MNHEY and CDR2 SVGEGT. The CDR3 runs 14 residues. V was shortened by 2 bases and J by 7 bases, with 13 bases between the two germline ends. The CDR3 bases are TGTGCCAGCAGTTACGGGGACATTGGGAATACGCAGTATTTT. Its translation: CASSYGDIGNTQYF.

The rearrangement links TRBV10-3 to TRBJ2-3; D might be TRBD1 or TRBD2, each matching 6 bases. CDR1 is ENHRY, CDR2 SYGVKD, per germline. Between the trimmed V and J ends, which lost 2 bases and 2 bases, there was a span of 11 bases. CDR3 length: 15 residues. Written as DNA, the CDR3 is TGTGCCATCAGTGAGGACCGGGGGCCCACAGATACGCAGTATTTT. This translates into CAISEDRGPTDTQYF.

This clonotype was picked up a small number of times. The chain is built from TRBV15 and TRBJ2-5; a possible D gene is TRBD2 (8 bases). Trimming removed 2 bases at V and 0 bases at J, with 25 bases between. The V gene's germline CDR1 is LNHNV and CDR2 YYDKDF (reference sequence). This CDR3 contains 20 residues. Here the CDR3 reads CATSRLGGGQKPLYQETQYF. CDR3 nucleotide sequence: TGTGCCACCAGCAGACTCGGGGGGGGACAGAAACCCCTGTACCAAGAGACCCAGTACTTC.

This clonotype has just a few counts. CDR3 sequence reads: CASSPPGLGGELFF. In DNA, the CDR3 is TGTGCCAGCAGCCCCCCGGGGTTAGGCGGGGAGCTGTTTTTT. The V and J genes are TRBV11-3 and TRBJ2-2; a possible D gene is TRBD2 (5 bases). Trimming took off 5 bases at V and 7 bases at J, with 14 bases between the two ends. This CDR3 is built from 14 residues. CDR1 and CDR2 from the germline V gene are SGHNT and YENEEA.

The chain is built from TRBV6-5 and TRBJ1-2; tentative D call: TRBD1 (6 bases). The CDR3 extends over 14 amino acids. Between the trimmed V and J ends, which lost 0 bases and 4 bases, there was a span of 9 bases. Germline CDR1 is MNHEY and CDR2 is SVGAGI. The CDR3 here is CASSYSRGGYGYTF. CDR3 nucleotides: TGTGCCAGCAGTTACTCAAGAGGGGGCTATGGCTACACCTTC.

The chain links TRBV2 to TRBJ2-2, with 9 bases lining up with TRBD2. Germline CDR1 reads SNHLY; CDR2 reads FYNNEI. V shed 4 bases, J shed 1 base, and the junction held 10 bases outside the gene matches. The CDR3 sequence is 18 residues long. As DNA, the CDR3 is TGTGCCAGCAGTGGGCAGCGGGGGGACCGGATGAACACCGGGGAGCTGTTTTTT. Its protein is CASSGQRGDRMNTGELFF.

The V gene is TRBV2, the J gene TRBJ1-2; D is perhaps TRBD1 (5 bases). Looked up from germline, CDR1 is SNHLY and CDR2 is FYNNEI. The CDR3 is made up of 14 amino acids. Trimming left V 3 bases short and J 5 bases short, with 13 bases between. The CDR3 sequence: CASSDQGDGYGYTF. For the CDR3, the DNA is TGTGCCAGCAGTGACCAAGGGGACGGATATGGCTACACCTTC.

This chain connects TRBV20-1 to TRBJ1-5, with no clear D. With 4 bases removed from V and 3 bases from J, the gap between germline ends came to 13 bases. This CDR3 is built from 14 residues. The germline gives CDR1 DFQATT, CDR2 SNEGSKA (reference sequence). The CDR3 loop reads CSATRLENNQPQHF. In DNA form, the CDR3 reads TGCAGTGCTACCAGACTGGAAAACAATCAGCCCCAGCATTTT.

CDR3 DNA sequence: TGCGCCAGCAGCCCGAAGGGGGGGTACAATGAGCAGTTCTTC. Protein product: CASSPKGGYNEQFF. This sequence joins TRBV5-1 and TRBJ2-1; D might be TRBD2 (7 bases). The CDR3 extends over 14 amino acids. Trimming took off 4 bases at V and 4 bases at J, with 12 bases between the two ends. CDR1 is SGHRS, CDR2 YFSETQ, per germline.

The chain couples TRBV30 to TRBJ1-1; D gene ambiguous. The germline V gene has CDR1 GTSNPN and CDR2 SVGIG (reference sequence). The CDR3 spans 13 residues. The V and J ends lost 0 bases and 1 base respectively, with 6 bases between them. The CDR3 is CAWSVATNTEAFF. The CDR3 coding sequence is TGTGCCTGGAGTGTAGCAACGAACACTGAAGCTTTCTTT.

J is TRBJ1-2 and V is TRBV11-2, with TRBD1 as a possible D gene (5 bases). Deletions cut 7 bases from V and 8 bases from J, with 14 bases between. Germline assignment: CDR1 SGHAT and CDR2 FQNNGV. This CDR3 has 12 residues. CDR3 amino acids: CASTGGVGGYTF. The CDR3 DNA reads TGTGCCAGCACGGGGGGGGTCGGGGGCTACACCTTC. Looking up the rest from reference TRBV11-2 and TRBJ1-2 gives the full variable domain: EAGVAQSPRYKIIEKRQSVAFWCNPISGHATLYWYQQILGQGPKLLIQFQNNGVVDDSQLPKDRFSAERLKGVDSTLKIQPAKLEDSAVYLCASTGGVGGYTFGSGTRLTVV.

This clonotype was observed a handful of times. V usage is TRBV7-9 and J usage is TRBJ1-1; perhaps TRBD1 as D (5 bases). Germline V lookup: CDR1 SEHNR, CDR2 FQNEAQ (reference sequence). The CDR3 totals 13 residues. Trimming stripped 0 bases from V and 7 bases from J, with 9 bases between. CDR3 amino acids: CASSLASGGEAFF. The DNA of the CDR3 is TGTGCCAGCAGCTTAGCGTCTGGGGGTGAAGCTTTCTTT.

The chain is built from TRBV4-3 and TRBJ2-2; no firm D call. Trimming removed 1 base from V and 2 bases from J, with 8 bases in between. The CDR3 totals 15 residues. CDR1 is LGHNA, CDR2 YSLEER, per germline. Written as DNA, the CDR3 is TGCGCCAGCAGCCAAGTTTGGGTCAACACCGGGGAGCTGTTTTTT. Amino acid sequence: CASSQVWVNTGELFF.

The V and J genes are TRBV30 and TRBJ2-1; unclear D gene. Trimming took off 5 bases at V and 4 bases at J, with 12 bases between the two ends. The CDR3 has 13 amino acids. CDR1 is GTSNPN and CDR2 is SVGIG in the germline V gene (reference sequence). The CDR3 spells CAWRERLYNEQFF. The CDR3 region has the DNA TGTGCCTGGCGAGAGCGTTTGTACAATGAGCAGTTCTTC.

The V gene is TRBV11-2, the J gene TRBJ2-7; D gene unclear. CDR1 SGHAT and CDR2 FQNNGV come from the germline V gene. The CDR3 covers 15 residues. V was cut by 0 bases and J by 2 bases, with 11 bases left in between. Here the CDR3 reads CASSLDATVPYEQYF. The CDR3 DNA is TGTGCCAGCAGCTTAGATGCAACAGTACCCTACGAGCAGTACTTC.

This chain connects TRBV5-4 to TRBJ1-1, with a possible D match to TRBD1 (5 bases). CDR1 is SGHNT, CDR2 YYREEE, per germline (reference sequence). This CDR3 region has 15 residues. V was trimmed by 0 bases and J by 11 bases, leaving 20 bases between them. The CDR3 region has the DNA TGTGCCAGCAGCTTGGGGAACAATCAGGGTACGGGGGCTTTCTTT. It codes for CASSLGNNQGTGAFF.

The chain is built from TRBV6-1 and TRBJ2-1; 7 bases are shared with TRBD1. V was pared by 6 bases and J by 7 bases, with 9 bases of the junction left unmatched. This CDR3 spans 14 amino acids. The V gene's germline CDR1 is MNHNS and CDR2 SASEGT. Here the CDR3 reads CASSPDREWNEQFF. The CDR3 bases are TGTGCCAGCAGCCCTGACAGGGAGTGGAATGAGCAGTTCTTC.

V gene TRBV9 combines with J gene TRBJ1-2; D not certain. Trimming stripped 0 bases from V and 8 bases from J, with 11 bases between. CDR1 is SGDLS, CDR2 YYNGEE, per germline. This CDR3 spans 13 amino acids. CDR3 DNA: TGTGCCAGCAGCGTAGCCGATTACCGGGGCTACACCTTC. Amino acid sequence: CASSVADYRGYTF.